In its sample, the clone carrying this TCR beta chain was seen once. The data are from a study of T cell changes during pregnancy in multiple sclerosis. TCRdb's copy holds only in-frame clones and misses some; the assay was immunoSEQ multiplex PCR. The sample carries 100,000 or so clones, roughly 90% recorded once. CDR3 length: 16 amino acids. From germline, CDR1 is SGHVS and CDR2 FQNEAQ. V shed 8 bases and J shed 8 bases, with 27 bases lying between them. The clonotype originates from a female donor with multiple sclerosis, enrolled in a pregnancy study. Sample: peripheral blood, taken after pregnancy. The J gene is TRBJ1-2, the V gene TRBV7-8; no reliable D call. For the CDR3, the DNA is TGTGCCAGCTCGAGGGCACGCGTAGAGTCAATTTACGGCTACACCTTC. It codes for CASSRARVESIYGYTF. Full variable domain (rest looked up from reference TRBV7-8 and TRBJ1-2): GAGVSQSPRYKVAKRGQDVALRCDPISGHVSLFWYQQALGQGPEFLTYFQNEAQLDKSGLPSDRFFAERPEGSVSTLKIQRTQQEDSAVYLCASSRARVESIYGYTFGSGTRLTVV.